The 11 T cell receptor beta chains below were found in one sample sequenced in a study of OX40 agonist ivuxolimab in advanced cancers. Produced via immunoSEQ multiplex PCR; TCRdb's table is partial and in-frame only. Found here are around 140,000 clones, around 93% of them singletons; the top ten hold roughly 1%. The sequences come from CD4+ or CD8+ T cells sorted from blood, collected in a trial of the OX40 agonist ivuxolimab. These receptors all stem from an adult with an advanced solid tumor such as melanoma, head and neck, liver or kidney cancer.

The chain is built from TRBV27 and TRBJ2-7; no clear D gene. The V gene's germline CDR1 is MNHEY and CDR2 SMNVEV (reference sequence). V gave up 5 bases and J gave up 2 bases, with 16 bases separating them. The CDR3 totals 15 residues. The CDR3 reads CASSLSYVETYEQYF. The DNA of the CDR3 is TGTGCCAGCAGTCTCTCTTATGTAGAAACCTACGAGCAGTACTTC.

The gene calls are TRBV5-1 and TRBJ1-5; no reliable D call. Trimming removed 3 bases at V and 5 bases at J, with 9 bases between. CDR3 length: 13 amino acids. CDR1 is SGHRS and CDR2 is YFSETQ in the germline V gene. The CDR3, as DNA: TGCGCCAGCAGCTGGAACTCGGATCAGCCCCAGCATTTT. Residues: CASSWNSDQPQHF.

The rearrangement uses TRBV7-2 and TRBJ1-5, with a tentative D call TRBD1 (5 bases). Germline CDR1 and CDR2: SGHTA and FQGNSA. The CDR3 has 15 residues. CDR3 nucleotide sequence: TGTGCTTCGGGCCAATCCGGGGCCCTGAATCAGCCCCAGCATTTT. Its protein is CASGQSGALNQPQHF. Full variable domain (missing parts from reference TRBV7-2 and TRBJ1-5): GAGVSQSPSNKVTEKGKDVELRCDPISGHTALYWYRQSLGQGLEFLIYFQGNSAPDKSGLPSDRFSAERTGGSVSTLTIQRTQQEDSAVYLCASGQSGALNQPQHFGDGTRLSIL.

The CDR3 DNA follows: TGCGCCAGCAGCCAAGACAGGGACGCCTATGGCTACACCTTC. It encodes CASSQDRDAYGYTF. The chain has TRBV4-3 and TRBJ1-2; possibly TRBD1 for D (5 bases). This CDR3 comprises 14 residues. Germline CDR1 and CDR2: LGHNA and YSLEER. V was cut by 0 bases and J by 4 bases, with 9 bases left in between.

The chain is built from TRBV7-6 and TRBJ2-5; no clear D gene. The CDR3 length is 13 residues. Trimming removed 0 bases at V and 3 bases at J, with 5 bases between. Per germline, CDR1 SGHVS and CDR2 FNYEAQ. Here the CDR3 DNA reads TGTGCCAGCAGCTTAGCCAGAGAAGAGACCCAGTACTTC. This sequence encodes CASSLAREETQYF.

The chain uses TRBV4-1 and TRBJ2-5, with 8 bases that match TRBD2. J lost 0 bases, V lost 3 bases, and 6 bases had no gene match. The germline CDR1 and CDR2 sequences are MGHRA and YSYEKL. The CDR3 has 16 amino acids. The CDR3 bases are TGCGCCAGCAGCCACGGTAGCGGGATTTACCAAGAGACCCAGTACTTC. Translated: CASSHGSGIYQETQYF.

In its sample, this clone was seen once. V usage is TRBV29-1 and J usage is TRBJ1-2; D may be TRBD1 (5 bases). This CDR3 is 14 amino acids long. The V and J ends lost 6 bases and 7 bases respectively, with 21 bases between them. In germline, CDR1 is SQVTM, CDR2 ANQGSEA. CDR3 region: CSVGRDSEGFGYTF. Here the CDR3 DNA reads TGCAGCGTAGGACGGGACTCCGAGGGGTTTGGCTACACCTTC.

As for this clone: This sample also contains other DNA sequences that code for the same CDR3. For the CDR3, the DNA is TGTGCCAGCAGCAGCCAAATGAACACTGAAGCTTTCTTT. Its translation: CASSSQMNTEAFF. The rearrangement joins TRBV7-9 to TRBJ1-1; D is uncertain. V lost 5 bases to trimming and J lost 0 bases, with 7 bases between them. The V gene's germline CDR1 is SEHNR and CDR2 FQNEAQ (reference sequence). This CDR3 has 13 amino acids.

Of note for this clone: Within the sample, other DNA sequences also encode this same CDR3. The V gene is TRBV5-1, the J gene TRBJ2-3; TRBD1 might be the D (5 bases). The CDR3 spans 13 residues. V lost 2 bases and J 3 bases, leaving 7 bases between the germline ends. Per germline, CDR1 SGHRS and CDR2 YFSETQ. CDR3: CASSLAGTDTQYF. CDR3 sequence (DNA): TGCGCCAGCAGCTTAGCAGGGACAGATACGCAGTATTTT.

The rearrangement uses TRBV28 and TRBJ2-3; TRBD1 agrees at 8 bases. Per the germline V gene, CDR1 is MDHEN and CDR2 is SYDVKM. V dropped 6 bases and J dropped 8; count of bases not matched to a gene: 13. The CDR3 has 15 amino acids. The CDR3 nucleotides are TGTGCCAGCAGCCTCTCAACAGGGGGTTTCGGTACGCAGTATTTT. This translates into CASSLSTGGFGTQYF.

The gene calls are TRBV6-5 and TRBJ2-7; TRBD2 matches 10 bases. The germline gives CDR1 MNHEY, CDR2 SVGAGI. V gave up 6 bases and J gave up 2 bases; unmatched junction bases: 4. CDR3 size: 14 residues. This CDR3 is CASRRTSGAYEQYF. In nucleotides, the CDR3 is TGTGCCAGCAGGCGGACTAGCGGAGCCTACGAGCAGTACTTC.